This T cell receptor (beta chain) is from a study of long-term antiretroviral therapy in people with HIV. Findings of the study overall: Diversity increased after ART yet remained lower than in transplant donor controls.

CDR1 SNHLY and CDR2 FYNNEI come from the germline V gene. This CDR3 spans 14 amino acids. V was shortened by 9 bases and J by 1 base, with 15 bases between the two germline ends. This clone was seen only once. Antigen unknown. Donors needed at least one pre-ART PBMC sample plus at least two post-ART samples. Each HIV-infected participant was given treatment in the United States. This was the immunoSEQ v3.0 assay at survey level. Method: immunoSEQ multiplex PCR; TCRdb's copy keeps in-frame clones and lacks some. The profile shows tens of thousands of clones, 85% of them singletons. V and J are TRBV2 and TRBJ1-1, with D perhaps TRBD1 (5 bases). This specimen consisted of unsorted PBMCs, obtained 1.6 years after starting antiretroviral therapy. This TCR derives from a man in his forties with HIV. The CDR3 is CASTTAVANTEAFF. The CDR3 region has the DNA TGTGCCAGTACGACAGCAGTGGCGAACACTGAAGCTTTCTTT.